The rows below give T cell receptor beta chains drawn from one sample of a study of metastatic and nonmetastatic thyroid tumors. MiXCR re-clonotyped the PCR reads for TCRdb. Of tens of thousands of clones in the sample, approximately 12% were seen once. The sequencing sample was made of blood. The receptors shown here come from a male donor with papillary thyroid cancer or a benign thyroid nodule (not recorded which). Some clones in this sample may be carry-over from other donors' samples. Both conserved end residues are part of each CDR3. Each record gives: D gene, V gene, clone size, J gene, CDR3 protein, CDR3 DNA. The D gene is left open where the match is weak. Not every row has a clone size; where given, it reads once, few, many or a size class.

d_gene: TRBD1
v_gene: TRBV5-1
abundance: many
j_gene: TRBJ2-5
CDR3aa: CASSPGGVQETQYF
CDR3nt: TGCGCCAGCAGTCCAGGGGGCGTCCAAGAGACCCAGTACTTC

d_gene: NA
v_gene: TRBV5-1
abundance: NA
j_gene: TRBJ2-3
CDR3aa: CASSRGTDTQYF
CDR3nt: TGCGCCAGCAGCCGCGGCACAGATACGCAGTATTTT

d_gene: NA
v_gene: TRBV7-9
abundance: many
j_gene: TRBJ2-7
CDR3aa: CASRLAGTTSYEQYF
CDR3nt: TGTGCCAGCAGGCTTGCCGGGACAACGTCCTACGAGCAGTACTTC

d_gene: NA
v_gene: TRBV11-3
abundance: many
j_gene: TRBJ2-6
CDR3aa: CASSSGSGANVLTF
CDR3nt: TGTGCCAGCAGCTCAGGGTCTGGGGCCAACGTCCTGACTTTC

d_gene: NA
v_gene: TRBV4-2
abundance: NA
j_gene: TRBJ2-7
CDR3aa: CASSQAQGYYEQYF
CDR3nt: TGTGCCAGCAGTCAAGCCCAGGGGTACTACGAGCAGTACTTC

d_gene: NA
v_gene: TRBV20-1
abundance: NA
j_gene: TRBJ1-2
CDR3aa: CSVPSYYEVGYTF
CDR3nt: TGCAGTGTTCCATCGTACTACGAGGTAGGCTACACCTTC

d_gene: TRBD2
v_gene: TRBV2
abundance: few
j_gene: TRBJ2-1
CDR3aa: CASSESSGFVEQFF
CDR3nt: TGTGCCAGCAGTGAGTCTAGCGGGTTTGTTGAGCAGTTCTTC

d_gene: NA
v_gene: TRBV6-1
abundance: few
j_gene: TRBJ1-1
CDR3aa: CASRKTGENEAFF
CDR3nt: TGTGCCAGCAGAAAGACAGGAGAAAATGAAGCTTTCTTT

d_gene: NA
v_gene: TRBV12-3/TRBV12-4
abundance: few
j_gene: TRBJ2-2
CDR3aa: CASSFGELFF
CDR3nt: TGTGCCAGTTCGTTCGGGGAGCTGTTTTTT

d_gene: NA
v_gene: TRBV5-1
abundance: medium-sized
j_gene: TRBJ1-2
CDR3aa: CASSLQGMIYGYTF
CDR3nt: TGCGCCAGCAGCTTACAGGGTATGATCTATGGCTACACCTTC

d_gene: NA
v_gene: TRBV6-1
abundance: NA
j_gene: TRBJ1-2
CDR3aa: CASRSGTGEGGYTF
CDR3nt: TGTGCCAGCAGATCTGGCACGGGAGAGGGAGGCTACACCTTC

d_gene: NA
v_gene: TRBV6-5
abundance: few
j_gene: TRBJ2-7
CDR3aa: CASSYRDSSEQYF
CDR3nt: TGTGCCAGCAGTTACCGGGACTCCAGTGAGCAGTACTTC

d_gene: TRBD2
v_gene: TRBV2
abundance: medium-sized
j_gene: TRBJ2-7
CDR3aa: CASSEGASGRAGQYF
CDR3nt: TGTGCCAGCAGTGAGGGGGCTAGCGGGAGGGCCGGACAGTACTTC

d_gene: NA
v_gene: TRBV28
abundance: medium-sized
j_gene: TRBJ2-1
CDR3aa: CASKLGGVSYNEQFF
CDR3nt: TGTGCCAGTAAATTGGGCGGGGTCTCCTACAATGAGCAGTTCTTC

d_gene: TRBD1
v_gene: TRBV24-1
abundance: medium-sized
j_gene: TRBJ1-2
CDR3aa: CATSMTGNYGYTF
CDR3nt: TGTGCCACCAGTATGACAGGGAACTATGGCTACACCTTC

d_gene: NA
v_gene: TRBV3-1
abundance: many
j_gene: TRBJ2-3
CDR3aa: CASSQALARDTQYF
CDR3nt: TGTGCCAGCAGCCAAGCTCTGGCGAGAGATACGCAGTATTTT

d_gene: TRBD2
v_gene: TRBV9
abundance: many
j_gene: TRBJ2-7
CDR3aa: CASSPRLAGGYEQYF
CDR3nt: TGTGCCAGCAGCCCCAGACTAGCGGGAGGCTACGAGCAGTACTTC

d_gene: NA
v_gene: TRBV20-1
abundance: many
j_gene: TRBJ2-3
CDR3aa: CSARGAGSGFFGTDTQYF
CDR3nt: TGCAGTGCTAGAGGGGCAGGGAGCGGGTTCTTCGGCACAGATACGCAGTATTTT

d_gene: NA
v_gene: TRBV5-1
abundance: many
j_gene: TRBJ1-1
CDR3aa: CASSFLPGTVNTEAFF
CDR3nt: TGCGCCAGCAGCTTTCTTCCCGGGACGGTGAACACTGAAGCTTTCTTT

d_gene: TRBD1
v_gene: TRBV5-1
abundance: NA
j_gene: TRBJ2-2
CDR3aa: CASSLQGTGELFF
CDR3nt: TGCGCCAGCAGCTTACAGGGGACCGGGGAGCTGTTTTTT

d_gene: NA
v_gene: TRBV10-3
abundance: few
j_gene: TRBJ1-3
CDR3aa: CAISDPTGAGNTIYF
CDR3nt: TGTGCCATCAGTGATCCGACAGGAGCTGGAAACACCATATATTTT

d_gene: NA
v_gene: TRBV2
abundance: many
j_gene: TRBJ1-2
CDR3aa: CASTLGYGYTF
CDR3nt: TGTGCCAGCACCCTTGGGTATGGCTACACCTTC

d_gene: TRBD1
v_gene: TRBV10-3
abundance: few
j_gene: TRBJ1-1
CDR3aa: CAISESDRGRAEAFF
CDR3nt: TGTGCCATCAGTGAGTCCGACAGGGGTCGCGCTGAAGCTTTCTTT

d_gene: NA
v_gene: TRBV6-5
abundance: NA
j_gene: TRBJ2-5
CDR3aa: CASSYSKETQYF
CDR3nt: TGTGCCAGTAGCTACTCGAAGGAGACCCAGTACTTC

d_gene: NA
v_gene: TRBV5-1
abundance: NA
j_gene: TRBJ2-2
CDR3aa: CASSLQGDGELFF
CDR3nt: TGCGCCAGCAGCCTACAGGGTGACGGGGAGCTGTTTTTT

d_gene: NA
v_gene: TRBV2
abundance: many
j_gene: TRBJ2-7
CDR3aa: CASTPQGGYSYEQYF
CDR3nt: TGTGCCAGCACCCCACAAGGGGGGTACTCCTACGAGCAGTACTTC

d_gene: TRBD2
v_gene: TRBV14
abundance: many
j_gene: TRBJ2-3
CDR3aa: CASSSFLAGATDTQYF
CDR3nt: TGTGCCAGCAGCTCATTCCTAGCGGGAGCTACAGATACGCAGTATTTT

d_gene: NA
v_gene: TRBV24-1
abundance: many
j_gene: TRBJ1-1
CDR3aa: CATSDSRRGFTEAFF
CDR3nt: TGTGCCACCAGTGATTCTCGCAGGGGTTTCACTGAAGCTTTCTTT